These 32 T cell receptor beta chains were sequenced from one sample in a study of blood T cell repertoires in COVID-19. TCRdb's table, derived via immunoSEQ multiplex PCR, lists solely in-frame clones and lacks some. The sample includes fewer than 150,000 clones, roughly 72% seen only once; the top ten take roughly a tenth. Sequencing was carried out using peripheral blood. Receptors originate from a human donor in a cohort sampled during active COVID-19.

The chain combines TRBV28 with TRBJ2-1; D not certain. The CDR3 sequence is 14 residues long. Per germline, CDR1 MDHEN and CDR2 SYDVKM. Trimming removed 2 bases from V and 3 bases from J, with 8 bases in between. The CDR3 DNA sequence: TGTGCCAGCAGTTTACAGGTGGGCTACAATGAGCAGTTCTTC. It specifies CASSLQVGYNEQFF.

The genes are TRBV28 and TRBJ1-2; TRBD1 matches 7 bases. Per the germline V gene, CDR1 is MDHEN and CDR2 is SYDVKM. V dropped 5 bases and J dropped 4; count of bases not matched to a gene: 7. The CDR3 is made up of 14 amino acids. CDR3 nucleotide sequence: TGTGCCAGCAGTCCGCCGGACAGGTCCTATGGCTACACCTTC. This sequence encodes CASSPPDRSYGYTF.

This chain joins TRBV29-1 and TRBJ1-1, with 10 bases lining up with TRBD1. Germline-derived CDR1 and CDR2 are SQVTM and ANQGSEA. The CDR3 extends over 13 amino acids. Germline trimming cut 6 bases from V and 12 bases from J; bases unmatched to any gene: 13. Here the CDR3 reads CSVHRDRGAVTFF. CDR3 sequence (DNA): TGCAGCGTCCACCGGGACAGGGGCGCCGTAACTTTCTTT.

The chain joins TRBV7-7 to TRBJ2-1; 7 nucleotides agree with TRBD1. This CDR3 spans 13 amino acids. V lost 1 base and J lost 10; bases outside the gene matches: 4. CDR1 is SSHAT and CDR2 is FNYEAQ in the germline V gene (reference sequence). The CDR3 loop is CASSLDRGGEQFF. DNA for the CDR3: TGTGCCAGCAGCTTAGACAGGGGTGGGGAGCAGTTCTTC.

V and J are TRBV4-1 and TRBJ2-7, with TRBD1 identical over 7 bases. Germline V gene data show CDR1 as MGHRA and CDR2 as YSYEKL. V gave up 1 base and J gave up 7 bases; unmatched junction bases: 7. The CDR3 contains 14 residues. The CDR3 here is CASSQATGSKEQYF. CDR3 DNA sequence: TGCGCCAGCAGCCAAGCGACAGGGTCCAAAGAGCAGTACTTC.

V is TRBV5-1 and J is TRBJ2-3; TRBD2 aligns across 11 bases. CDR1 and CDR2 from the germline V gene are SGHRS and YFSETQ. The CDR3 is 16 residues long. The J segment lost 2 bases and the V segment lost 1 base, leaving 3 bases of the junction unmatched. CDR3 coding DNA: TGCGCCAGCAGCTTGCAACTAGCGGGGGACACAGATACGCAGTATTTT. This sequence encodes CASSLQLAGDTDTQYF. Full variable domain (missing parts from reference TRBV5-1 and TRBJ2-3): KAGVTQTPRYLIKTRGQQVTLSCSPISGHRSVSWYQQTPGQGLQFLFEYFSETQRNKGNFPGRFSGRQFSNSRSEMNVSTLELGDSALYLCASSLQLAGDTDTQYFGPGTRLTVL.

This chain links TRBV25-1 with TRBJ1-3; D is unresolved. Trimming removed 9 bases from V and 0 bases from J, with 12 bases in between. The germline V gene has CDR1 MGHDK and CDR2 SYGVNS. The CDR3 has 14 amino acids. Written as DNA, the CDR3 is TGTGCCAGTTCCGACGGGAACTCTGGAAACACCATATATTTT. Translation: CASSDGNSGNTIYF. The full variable domain, in which reference TRBV25-1 and TRBJ1-3 provide the parts outside the CDR3, is EADIYQTPRYLVIGTGKKITLECSQTMGHDKMYWYQQDPGMELHLIHYSYGVNSTEKGDLSSESTVSRIRTEHFPLTLESARPSHTSQYLCASSDGNSGNTIYFGEGSWLTVV.

The chain uses TRBV5-5 and TRBJ1-1; tentative D call: TRBD1 (6 bases). V lost 3 bases to trimming and J lost 2 bases, with 11 bases between them. Germline V gives CDR1 SGHKS, CDR2 YYEKEE (reference sequence). CDR3 length: 14 amino acids. CDR3: CASSSGTPNTEAFF. DNA of the CDR3: TGTGCCAGCAGCTCTGGGACACCTAACACTGAAGCTTTCTTT.

This clone was picked up one time. V is TRBV3-1 (or the pseudogene TRBV3-2) and J is TRBJ2-5; 7 bases are shared with TRBD1. The CDR3 runs 15 residues. Looked up from germline, CDR1 is LGHDT and CDR2 is YNNKEL (reference sequence). Trimming took 2 bases from V and 5 from J; bases not matched to a gene: 8. The DNA of the CDR3 is TGTGCCAGCAGCCAACCTACGACAGGGATGGAGACCCAGTACTTC. Translation: CASSQPTTGMETQYF.

The rearrangement joins TRBV6-5 to TRBJ2-1; tentative D call: TRBD2 (6 bases). The V and J ends lost 5 bases and 6 bases respectively, with 17 bases between them. The V gene's germline CDR1 is MNHEY and CDR2 SVGAGI. The CDR3 runs to 15 residues. In DNA, the CDR3 is TGTGCCAGCAGTACTAGCAGTCTGGTCCTCAATGAGCAGTTCTTC. Its translation is CASSTSSLVLNEQFF.

This clone was detected only a few times. This chain uses TRBV29-1 with TRBJ1-1, with D unclear. The length of the CDR3 is 12 residues. Germline CDR1 is SQVTM and CDR2 is ANQGSEA. Trimming cost V 0 bases and J 8 bases, with 10 bases left between them. CDR3 sequence reads: CSVEDFGEEAFF. The DNA of the CDR3 is TGCAGCGTTGAAGATTTCGGAGAAGAAGCTTTCTTT.

V is TRBV3-1 (or the pseudogene TRBV3-2) and J is TRBJ2-5; 10 bases agree with TRBD1. The CDR3 has 17 residues. V lost 5 bases to trimming and J lost 6 bases; unmatched junction nucleotides: 15. Germline V gene lookup returns CDR1 LGHDT and CDR2 YNNKEL (reference sequence). CDR3 in DNA: TGTGCCAGCAGCTCGACAGGGGGCCTTGGGCTAGCGAAGACCCAGTACTTC. Residues: CASSSTGGLGLAKTQYF.

The V gene is TRBV2, the J gene TRBJ2-1; D unclear. Germline V lookup: CDR1 SNHLY, CDR2 FYNNEI. The V and J ends lost 8 bases and 3 bases respectively, with 11 bases between them. The CDR3 runs 13 residues. This CDR3 reads CASVTERYNEQFF. CDR3 bases: TGTGCCAGCGTGACGGAGCGCTACAATGAGCAGTTCTTC.

For the CDR3, the DNA is TGTGCCACCCTAATCGGGGGGGGCTACGAGCAGTACTTC. Protein sequence: CATLIGGGYEQYF. The rearrangement links TRBV28 to TRBJ2-7; 8 nucleotides align to TRBD2. Germline CDR1 reads MDHEN; CDR2 reads SYDVKM. The CDR3 is made up of 13 amino acids. V dropped 10 bases and J dropped 3; count of bases not matched to a gene: 8.

The rearrangement uses TRBV12-3 or TRBV12-4 and TRBJ1-1; D not resolved. Trimming left V 7 bases short and J 2 bases short, with 8 bases between. The CDR3 length is 12 residues. CDR3 nucleotides: TGTGCCAGCACCTTCTCTAACACTGAAGCTTTCTTT. This translates into CASTFSNTEAFF.

This clone was detected once. This chain joins TRBV19 and TRBJ1-2, with a possible D match to TRBD1 (6 bases). Looked up from germline, CDR1 is LNHDA and CDR2 is SQIVND (reference sequence). V lost 6 bases to trimming and J lost 4 bases, with 9 bases between them. This CDR3 has 12 amino acids. CDR3 residues: CASRQGLYGYTF. CDR3 nucleotides: TGTGCCAGTAGACAGGGTCTCTATGGCTACACCTTC.

This clone occurred once. V usage is TRBV7-6 and J usage is TRBJ2-3; TRBD2 is a possible D gene (6 bases). This CDR3 is built from 15 residues. Germline-derived CDR1 and CDR2 are SGHVS and FNYEAQ. Between the trimmed V and J ends, which lost 5 bases and 0 bases, there was a span of 12 bases. CDR3 in amino acids: CASSAGTLSTDTQYF. The DNA of the CDR3 is TGTGCCAGCAGCGCCGGGACTCTTAGCACAGATACGCAGTATTTT.

J is TRBJ2-7 and V is TRBV12-3 or TRBV12-4, with TRBD1 matching 7 bases. The V gene end was trimmed by 4 bases and the J gene end by 4 bases; junction bases not matched to a gene: 4. The CDR3 has 13 amino acids. The CDR3 DNA follows: TGTGCCAGCAGTTGGGACAGATTATACGAGCAGTACTTC. Protein sequence: CASSWDRLYEQYF.

Here the CDR3 reads CASNGQYPYEQYF. In nucleotides, the CDR3 is TGTGCCAGCAACGGACAGTACCCCTACGAGCAGTACTTC. V gene TRBV28 combines with J gene TRBJ2-7; TRBD1 might be the D (6 bases). V dropped 7 bases and J dropped 2 bases, with 12 bases sitting between them. The CDR3 length is 13 residues. In germline, CDR1 is MDHEN, CDR2 SYDVKM.

The V and J genes are TRBV6-5 and TRBJ2-7; 7 bases are a match to TRBD1. The CDR3 has 13 amino acids. Germline V CDR1 and CDR2: MNHEY, SVGAGI. V shed 6 bases and J 5 bases; nucleotides not matched to a gene: 7. The CDR3 spells CASRTGLRDEQYF. In DNA, the CDR3 is TGTGCCAGCAGGACAGGGTTAAGAGACGAGCAGTACTTC.

This chain joins TRBV7-6 and TRBJ2-2; 7 nucleotides match TRBD1. The CDR3 covers 15 residues. Germline CDR1 and CDR2: SGHVS and FNYEAQ. V lost 4 bases to trimming and J lost 4 bases; unmatched junction nucleotides: 6. Here the CDR3 reads CASSSQGVVTGELFF. The CDR3 coding sequence is TGTGCCAGCAGCTCGCAGGGGGTTGTCACCGGGGAGCTGTTTTTT.

The chain links TRBV6-5 to TRBJ1-1; no reliable D call. Germline V gene sequence: CDR1 MNHEY, CDR2 SVGAGI. CDR3 size: 12 residues. With 8 bases removed from V and 8 bases from J, the gap between germline ends came to 15 bases. The CDR3 reads CASFKRGSEAFF. The DNA of the CDR3 is TGTGCCAGCTTCAAGAGAGGAAGCGAAGCTTTCTTT.

V and J are TRBV5-6 and TRBJ1-4; D might be TRBD1 (6 bases). The length of the CDR3 is 15 residues. Trimming took 2 bases from V and 7 from J, leaving 15 bases between them. Germline CDR1 and CDR2: SGHDT and YYEEEE. CDR3: CASSFSGTSGEKLFF. CDR3 DNA sequence: TGTGCCAGCAGCTTCTCCGGGACATCGGGTGAAAAACTGTTTTTT.

The V call is TRBV7-9, the J call TRBJ1-1; 7 bases align to TRBD1. V was clipped by 6 bases and J by 8 bases; unmatched bases: 9. This CDR3 region has 13 residues. CDR1 SEHNR and CDR2 FQNEAQ come from the germline V gene (reference sequence). CDR3 loop: CASSLLDRVEAFF. DNA of the CDR3: TGTGCCAGCAGTTTACTCGACAGGGTGGAAGCTTTCTTT.

This chain connects TRBV27 to TRBJ2-5, with TRBD1 matching 9 bases. The germline V gene has CDR1 MNHEY and CDR2 SMNVEV (reference sequence). The CDR3 extends over 15 amino acids. V shed 5 bases and J 1 base; nucleotides not matched to a gene: 5. CDR3 nucleotides: TGTGCCAGCAGTAAGGGACAGGGTGGCCAAGAGACCCAGTACTTC. Translating it yields CASSKGQGGQETQYF.

The chain has TRBV7-6 and TRBJ2-3; 11 positions agree with TRBD2. This CDR3 contains 16 residues. Germline V CDR1 and CDR2: SGHVS, FNYEAQ. V lost 4 bases to trimming and J lost 2 bases; unmatched junction nucleotides: 5. Here the CDR3 DNA reads TGTGCCAGCAGCTCTAGCGGGGGGAGCCCCACAGATACGCAGTATTTT. Encoded protein: CASSSSGGSPTDTQYF.

This rearrangement joins TRBV5-6 to TRBJ2-7; no definite D call. The CDR3 runs 12 residues. V lost 0 bases and J 6 bases, leaving 7 bases between the germline ends. Germline lookup yields CDR1 SGHDT and CDR2 YYEEEE. The CDR3 DNA reads TGTGCCAGCAGCTTGGACTTCTCCGAGCAGTACTTC. Amino acids: CASSLDFSEQYF.

The genes are TRBV5-6 and TRBJ1-5; D ambiguous. CDR1 is SGHDT and CDR2 is YYEEEE in the germline V gene. Trimming shortened V by 1 base and J by 5 bases, and 7 bases separated the two germline ends. The CDR3 is 13 amino acids. CDR3 in amino acids: CASSLYRDQPQHF. The CDR3 DNA sequence: TGTGCCAGCAGCTTGTACAGAGATCAGCCCCAGCATTTT.

CDR3 region: CASSQDGGTDTQYF. The DNA of the CDR3 is TGTGCCAGCAGCCAAGACGGGGGGACAGATACGCAGTATTTT. V usage is TRBV4-2 and J usage is TRBJ2-3; 7 bases line up with TRBD2. In germline, CDR1 is LGHNA, CDR2 YNFKEQ. The CDR3 extends over 14 amino acids. The trim removed 0 bases at V and 3 bases at J, leaving 0 bases unmatched.

The chain uses TRBV29-1 and TRBJ2-3, with a weak D call TRBD1 (6 bases). V was clipped by 4 bases and J by 2 bases, with 10 bases between them. This CDR3 is 13 amino acids long. The germline gives CDR1 SQVTM, CDR2 ANQGSEA. The CDR3 loop reads CSVGQDITDTQYF. For the CDR3, the DNA is TGCAGCGTTGGACAGGACATCACAGATACGCAGTATTTT.

This chain joins TRBV30 and TRBJ2-1, with TRBD2 matching over 9 bases. Germline CDR1 and CDR2: GTSNPN and SVGIG (reference sequence). With V trimmed by 2 bases and J by 6 bases, 8 bases remained unmatched. The CDR3 consists of 15 residues. The CDR3 region has the DNA TGTGCCTGGAGTTTGCGGGGGGGCCCCCTCAATGAGCAGTTCTTC. Its translation is CAWSLRGGPLNEQFF.

This CDR3 is CSGMTVANTGELFF. In DNA, the CDR3 is TGCAGCGGTATGACAGTCGCGAACACCGGGGAGCTGTTTTTT. The V and J genes are TRBV29-1 and TRBJ2-2, with D possibly matching TRBD1 (5 bases). Germline V lookup: CDR1 SQVTM, CDR2 ANQGSEA. V lost 7 bases and J 0 bases, leaving 12 bases between the germline ends. CDR3 length: 14 residues.